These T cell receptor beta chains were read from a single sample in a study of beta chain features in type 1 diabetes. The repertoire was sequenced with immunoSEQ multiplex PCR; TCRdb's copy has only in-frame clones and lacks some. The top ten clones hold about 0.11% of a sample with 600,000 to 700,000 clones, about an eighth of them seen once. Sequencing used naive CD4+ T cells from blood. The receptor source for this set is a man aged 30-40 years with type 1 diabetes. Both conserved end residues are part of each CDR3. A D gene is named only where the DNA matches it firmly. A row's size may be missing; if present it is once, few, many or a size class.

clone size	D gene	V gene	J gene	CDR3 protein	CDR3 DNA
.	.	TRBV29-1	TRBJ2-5	CSVEPLFGETQYF	TGCAGCGTTGAGCCGCTCTTTGGAGAGACCCAGTACTTC
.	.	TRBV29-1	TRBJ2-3	CSVEPADHTDTQYF	TGCAGCGTTGAGCCGGCAGACCACACAGATACGCAGTATTTT
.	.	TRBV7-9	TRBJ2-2	CASSPRGGPNTGELFF	TGTGCCAGCAGCCCTCGAGGGGGGCCGAACACCGGGGAGCTGTTTTTT
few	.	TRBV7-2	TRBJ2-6	CASSLGRSRGANVLTF	TGTGCCAGCAGCTTAGGGAGGAGTCGTGGGGCCAACGTCCTGACTTTC
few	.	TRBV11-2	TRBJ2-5	CASSPLTSPFQETQYF	TGTGCCAGCAGCCCCCTGACTAGTCCCTTTCAAGAGACCCAGTACTTC
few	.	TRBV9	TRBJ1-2	CASSAPDGVYNYGYTF	TGTGCCAGCAGCGCACCCGACGGTGTTTATAACTATGGCTACACCTTC
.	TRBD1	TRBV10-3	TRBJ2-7	CAISESRTGRYEQYF	TGTGCCATCAGTGAGTCCAGGACAGGGCGTTACGAGCAGTACTTC
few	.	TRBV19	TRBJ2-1	CASSMDPGKGHNEQFF	TGTGCCAGTAGTATGGACCCGGGGAAGGGGCACAATGAGCAGTTCTTC
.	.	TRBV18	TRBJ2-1	CASSPQYTDNNEQFF	TGTGCCAGCTCACCACAGTACACGGACAACAATGAGCAGTTCTTC
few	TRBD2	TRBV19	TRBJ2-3	CASRTSGTDTQYF	TGTGCCAGCCGGACTAGCGGAACAGATACGCAGTATTTT
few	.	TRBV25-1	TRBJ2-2	CASSEVWTTNTGELFF	TGTGCCAGCAGTGAAGTGTGGACAACGAACACCGGGGAGCTGTTTTTT
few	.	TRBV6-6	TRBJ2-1	CASTISAGAGNEQFF	TGTGCCAGCACAATAAGCGCGGGGGCTGGCAATGAGCAGTTCTTC
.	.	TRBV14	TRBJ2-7	CASSQGKGRVTYEQYF	TGTGCCAGCAGCCAAGGGAAGGGGCGCGTCACCTACGAGCAGTACTTC
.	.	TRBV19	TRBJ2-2	CASSTRPGSSSPAGELFF	TGTGCCAGTAGTACTAGACCGGGCTCTTCTTCCCCCGCCGGGGAGCTGTTTTTT
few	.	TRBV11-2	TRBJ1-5	CASSLIPQGAGNQPQHF	TGTGCCAGCAGCCTTATACCCCAGGGCGCCGGGAATCAGCCCCAGCATTTT
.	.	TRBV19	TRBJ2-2	CASTDPGNTGELFF	TGTGCCAGTACTGATCCGGGGAACACCGGGGAGCTGTTTTTT
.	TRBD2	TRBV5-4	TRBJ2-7	CASSLSSGGLREQYF	TGTGCCAGCAGCCTCTCTAGCGGGGGTCTGCGGGAGCAGTACTTC
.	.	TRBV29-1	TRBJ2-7	CSVGAGYSYEQYF	TGCAGCGTTGGGGCAGGGTACTCCTACGAGCAGTACTTC
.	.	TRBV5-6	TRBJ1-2	CASSSGPMINYGYTF	TGTGCCAGCAGCTCAGGACCGATGATCAACTATGGCTACACCTTC
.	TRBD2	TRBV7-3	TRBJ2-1	CASSLTPSGGENNEQFF	TGTGCCAGCAGCTTAACCCCTAGCGGGGGGGAAAACAATGAGCAGTTCTTC
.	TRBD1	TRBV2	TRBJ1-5	CASSSSGTGEYQPQHF	TGTGCCAGCAGTTCTTCCGGGACAGGGGAATATCAGCCCCAGCATTTT
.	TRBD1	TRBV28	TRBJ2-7	CASSLGQRYEQYF	TGTGCCAGCAGTTTGGGACAGCGGTACGAGCAGTACTTC
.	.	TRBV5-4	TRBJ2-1	CASSVALSGFNEQFF	TGTGCCAGCAGCGTAGCTCTATCGGGATTCAATGAGCAGTTCTTC
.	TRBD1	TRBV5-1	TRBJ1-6	CASNPGTGSNSPLHF	TGCGCCAGCAATCCCGGGACAGGGAGCAATTCACCCCTCCACTTT
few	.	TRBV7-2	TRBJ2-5	CASSLQWAETQYF	TGTGCCAGCAGCTTACAATGGGCCGAGACCCAGTACTTC
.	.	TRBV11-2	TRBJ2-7	CASGHGLFHEQYF	TGTGCCAGCGGACATGGCTTGTTTCACGAGCAGTACTTC
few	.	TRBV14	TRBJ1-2	CASSQDLGYGYTF	TGTGCCAGCAGCCAAGATCTTGGGTATGGCTACACCTTC
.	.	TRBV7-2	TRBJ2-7	CASSSNREYEQYF	TGTGCCAGCAGCTCCAATCGGGAATACGAGCAGTACTTC
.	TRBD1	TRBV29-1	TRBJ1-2	CSVESETGRIGYTF	TGCAGCGTTGAAAGCGAGACAGGGCGGATCGGCTACACCTTC
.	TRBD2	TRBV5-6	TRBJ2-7	CAVGGRPPYEQYF	TGTGCCGTCGGGGGGAGGCCTCCCTACGAGCAGTACTTC
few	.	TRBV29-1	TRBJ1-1	CSGIGQNTEAFF	TGCAGCGGGATAGGCCAGAACACTGAAGCTTTCTTT
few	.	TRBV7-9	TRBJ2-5	CASSSHRGTQYF	TGTGCCAGCAGCTCACATCGGGGGACCCAGTACTTC
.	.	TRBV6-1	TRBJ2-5	CASSEYQQETQYF	TGTGCCAGCAGTGAATACCAGCAAGAGACCCAGTACTTC
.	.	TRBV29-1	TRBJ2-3	CSVQGTSTDTQYF	TGCAGCGTCCAAGGGACTAGCACAGATACGCAGTATTTT
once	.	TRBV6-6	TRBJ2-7	CASTSNPREQYF	TGTGCCAGCACCTCTAACCCTAGGGAGCAGTACTTC
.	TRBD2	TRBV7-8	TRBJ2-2	CASSRSGTSGPWGGELFF	TGTGCCAGCAGCCGCTCCGGGACTAGCGGTCCATGGGGCGGGGAGCTGTTTTTT
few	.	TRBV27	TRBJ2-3	CASSPGTTSTDTQYF	TGTGCCAGCAGTCCGGGGACCACTAGCACAGATACGCAGTATTTT
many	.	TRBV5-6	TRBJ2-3	CASSFGATRTDTQYF	TGTGCCAGCAGCTTCGGGGCGACCCGCACAGATACGCAGTATTTT
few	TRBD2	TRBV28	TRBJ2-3	CASSLAGGTDTQYF	TGTGCCAGCAGTTTAGCGGGGGGTACAGATACGCAGTATTTT
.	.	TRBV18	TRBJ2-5	CASSLMEGVGETQYF	TGTGCCAGCTCACTCATGGAAGGGGTGGGAGAGACCCAGTACTTC
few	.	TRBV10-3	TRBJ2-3	CAISESSGTDTQYF	TGTGCCATCAGTGAGTCGAGCGGCACAGATACGCAGTATTTT
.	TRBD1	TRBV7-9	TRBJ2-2	CASKQGSNTGELFF	TGTGCCAGCAAACAGGGGTCCAACACCGGGGAGCTGTTTTTT
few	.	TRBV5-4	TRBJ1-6	CASSLVDVNSPLHF	TGTGCCAGCAGCTTGGTTGACGTTAATTCACCCCTCCACTTT
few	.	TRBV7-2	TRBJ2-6	CASSPDGLSGANVLTF	TGTGCCAGCAGCCCGGACGGCCTCTCTGGGGCCAACGTCCTGACTTTC
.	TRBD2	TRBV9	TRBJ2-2	CASSAAGTTNTGELFF	TGTGCCAGCAGCGCGGCCGGGACTACGAACACCGGGGAGCTGTTTTTT
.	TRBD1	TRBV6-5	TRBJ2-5	CASSSNPGTAQETQYF	TGTGCCAGCAGTTCAAACCCAGGGACAGCACAAGAGACCCAGTACTTC
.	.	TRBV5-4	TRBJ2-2	CASSFWDSFSGELFF	TGTGCCAGCAGCTTTTGGGACTCGTTTTCCGGGGAGCTGTTTTTT
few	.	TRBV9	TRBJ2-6	CASSPQVGANVLTF	TGTGCCAGCAGCCCGCAGGTAGGGGCCAACGTCCTGACTTTC
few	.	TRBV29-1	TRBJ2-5	CSVRRRGGQETQYF	TGCAGCGTTCGCAGGCGTGGGGGACAAGAGACCCAGTACTTC
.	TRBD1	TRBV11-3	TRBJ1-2	CASSQSGTGGDYGYTF	TGTGCCAGCAGCCAAAGCGGGACAGGGGGCGACTATGGCTACACCTTC
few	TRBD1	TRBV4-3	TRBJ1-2	CASSQAYRGDFDGYTF	TGCGCCAGCAGCCAAGCCTACAGGGGCGACTTTGATGGCTACACCTTC
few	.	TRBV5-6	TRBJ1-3	CASSLQGRGNTIYF	TGTGCCAGCAGCCTACAGGGACGGGGGAACACCATATATTTT